This TCR beta chain was profiled in a study of T cells in Graves' hyperthyroidism and ophthalmopathy (dated 2019 in TCRdb). Regarding the research as a whole: Peripheral blood samples were taken at initial diagnosis, before any treatment was given. To identify distinguishing TCR V-J signatures, a discovery cohort of around 100 patients was used, comprising approximately 40 with Graves' ophthalmopathy and around 57 with stable Graves' hyperthyroidism. Whether ophthalmopathy could be predicted prospectively was tested in an independent validation cohort made up of under 20 hyperthyroidism patients plus 17 patients who later progressed to ophthalmopathy. The roughly 100 discovery patients were randomly divided into training and test sets at a 7:3 ratio. Thyroid tissue and blood T-cell repertoires from over 5 Graves' hyperthyroidism patients were also compared in the study. Once sampling was done, hyperthyroidism patients were given methimazole at a starting dose of 30 mg daily, whereas ophthalmopathy patients were given high-dose intravenous methylprednisolone. The paper reports TCR Vbeta CDR3 sequencing of 135 peripheral blood samples: 40 or so ophthalmopathy, under 80 hyperthyroidism and around 17 progressor patients. Findings and caveats that apply to the study as a whole: Blood samples also contained most of the expanded thyroid clonotypes (frequency above 0.001), which suggests that blood repertoires may reflect thyroid immune responses. No statistical method was used to set the sample size in advance, and investigators knew the group allocation. Ophthalmopathy was separated from stable hyperthyroidism by a 13 V-J signature model, with approximately 85% sensitivity and approximately 84% specificity obtained in cross-validation and 80%/75% obtained in testing. In validation, progression to ophthalmopathy was predicted by the model with roughly 69% sensitivity and 72.22% specificity, a median of roughly 6.4 months before onset.

The TCR beta CDR3 regions were amplified from RNA transcripts. For the first round of RT-PCR on the TCR CDR3, the HTBI primer set was used together with the Qiagen OneStep RT-PCR kit. Libraries were constructed in a second round of multiplex PCR, after which size selection and purification were performed. Paired-end sequencing of the libraries was performed with 100 bp reads on an Illumina HiSeq2000. For the original study's pipeline: Raw data were processed with SOAPnuke, discarding reads with adapters, uncalled bases, mean Phred below 15, or no exact constant-primer or identifier match. High-quality paired reads were merged using COPE v1.2.5, and each unique nucleotide sequence was defined as a clonotype. MiTCR v1.1 was used to align clonotypes to the IMGT TRBV, TRBD and TRBJ reference segments. The analysis was restricted to V-J combinations with a frequency above 0.0001, which together covered approximately 99% of the repertoires. A TCS score was defined as the ratio of F50 (clonal expansion) to E x V (chaos), with BLOSUM62-based TCRdist applied between CDR3 peptides within each V-J. Welch's t-statistics and random forest reduced some 510 V-J features to roughly 13, which were used in a naive Bayes classifier (R e1071). TCRdb handled the public reads itself, with Q25 trimming in fastp and clone calling in MiXCR, and kept productive beta chains. Identical CDR3 proteins give one entry, which carries the most common genes and DNA. What appears here as the V and J calls and clone size reflects TCRdb's work, not the paper's. This sample holds fewer than 700,000 distinct CDR3 sequences; about 15% were observed only once. Roughly 18% of the sample is in the top ten clones.

In the ophthalmopathy patients, disease was moderately to severely active, with a Clinical Activity Score of 3 or more, a NOSPECS grade of 4 or more, and a duration of less than 3 months. Exclusion was applied to patients with uncontrolled infections, other autoimmune diseases, pregnancy or lactation. Diagnoses relied on clinical symptoms, serum thyroxine and TRAb, thyroid ultrasound and orbital computed tomography. PBMCs were isolated from 10 ml of fresh peripheral blood by Ficoll-Paque density gradient centrifugation. Total RNA was extracted using Trizol reagent, and RNA quality was assessed on an Agilent 2100 Bioanalyzer. This clonotype has at least ten counts. The antigen this receptor binds is unknown. Base quality data are lacking; no much larger clone is found one base away. The TCR was taken from a woman between 18 and 29 years old with Graves' ophthalmopathy. The sequencing sample was made of blood.

The bases are TGTGCCAGCAGCCCCGGGGACAGGCCCTACGAGCAGTACTTC. It translates to CASSPGDRPYEQYF. The chain joins TRBV11-2 to TRBJ2-7, with 8 middle bases fitting TRBD1. Counted from cysteine to phenylalanine, this CDR3 has 14 amino acids. The entry retains the CDR3 DNA only, 42 bases that are in frame from base 1. CDR1 and CDR2, per the germline V gene, are SGHAT and FQNNGV. Trimming leaves V shorter by 5 bases and J shorter by 2 bases, with the junction holding 5 bases beyond the gene matches.